This T cell receptor beta chain came from a study of T-cell reconstitution after alpha-beta-depleted transplantation in children. The CDR3 is 15 residues long. Germline V CDR1 and CDR2: WSHSY, SAAADI. V lost 6 bases to trimming and J lost 6 bases, with 17 bases between them. Unique molecular identifiers were used to barcode this TCRbeta library. TCRdb called the PCR reads again in MiXCR, with one record for every CDR3 protein. The sample holds about 500,000 distinct CDR3 sequences; about 10% are singletons and the top ten take 12% to 15%. Study-wide results and limits: Several hundred rapidly expanded clones from non-depleted graft cells reportedly supplied alpha-beta T cells about two months post-transplant. Surviving recipient T cells and thymic progenitors accounted for the high day-60 TCRbeta diversity observed in some patients. At one year after transplant, newly produced T cells mostly accounted for T-cell counts and diversity.

With regard to this clonotype: No antigen is known for it.

The chain carries TRBV10-2 and TRBJ2-2, with D possibly TRBD1 on 5 matching bases. This clonotype was obtained from a female patient between 2 and 10 years old who had a stem cell transplant for aplastic anemia, so the T cells may come from the graft donor. The sample here was PBMCs, mostly from graft donor cells, taken 180 days after TCRalphabeta/CD19-depleted stem cell transplant. CDR3 loop: CASSPFRVTAGELFF. The CDR3 DNA is TGCGCCAGCAGCCCCTTCAGGGTAACGGCCGGGGAGCTGTTTTTT.